This T cell receptor (beta chain) stems from a study of shared clonotypes between healthy human individuals. Trimming left V 1 base short and J 5 bases short, with 12 bases between. The germline V gene has CDR1 KGHSH and CDR2 LQKENI. The CDR3 contains 14 residues. Produced via immunoSEQ multiplex PCR; TCRdb's table is partial and in-frame only. The sample lists 1.6 million or so clones, around 98.5% occurring once. This TCR derives from a man aged 25-45 years in good health. Material: naive CD4+ T cells sorted from blood. The sample's subset: CD45RA+ positively selected. This chain connects TRBV18 to TRBJ2-7, with D unclear. CDR3 bases: TGTGCCAGCTCACCACTCTCCGCTCTAGACGAGCAGTACTTC. This gives the protein CASSPLSALDEQYF. The complete variable domain, with remaining parts taken from reference TRBV18 and TRBJ2-7, reads NAGVMQNPRHLVRRRGQEARLRCSPMKGHSHVYWYRQLPEEGLKFMVYLQKENIIDESGMPKERFSAEFPKEGPSILRIQQVVRGDSAAYFCASSPLSALDEQYFGPGTRLTVT.